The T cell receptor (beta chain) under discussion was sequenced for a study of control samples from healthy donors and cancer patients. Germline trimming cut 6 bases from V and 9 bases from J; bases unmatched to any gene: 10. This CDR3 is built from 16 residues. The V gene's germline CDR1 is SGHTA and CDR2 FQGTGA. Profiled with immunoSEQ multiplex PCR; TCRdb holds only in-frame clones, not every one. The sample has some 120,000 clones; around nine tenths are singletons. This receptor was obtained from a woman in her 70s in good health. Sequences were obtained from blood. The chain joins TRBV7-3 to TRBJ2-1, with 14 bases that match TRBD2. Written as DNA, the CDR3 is TGTGCCAGCAGAAAAGGGACTAGCGGGGGATCGGGTGAGCAGTTCTTC. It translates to CASRKGTSGGSGEQFF.